Shown below are 23 T cell receptor beta chains from a single sample sequenced in a study of T cells after posttransplantation cyclophosphamide. Profiling relied on immunoSEQ multiplex PCR, and the TCRdb table lists in-frame clones only, not all of them. The table lists approximately 52,000 clones, around 84% of them singletons. Source material: PBMCs. The source of these receptors is a man aged 25 to 40 with a blood cancer, CMV-positive, and with a related stem cell donor.

The chain has TRBV11-3 and TRBJ2-7; D ambiguous. Germline-derived CDR1 and CDR2 are SGHNT and YENEEA. V was trimmed by 3 bases and J by 0 bases, leaving 9 bases between them. The CDR3 runs 14 residues. The DNA of the CDR3 is TGTGCCAGCAGCTTTAGGAGAGACTCCTACGAGCAGTACTTC. It yields the protein CASSFRRDSYEQYF.

This clone appeared many times. CDR3 sequence: CASNSRDFANTGELFF. The CDR3 DNA is TGTGCCAGCAACTCACGGGACTTCGCGAACACCGGGGAGCTGTTTTTT. The chain employs TRBV5-4 and TRBJ2-2; D is possibly TRBD2 (6 bases). Germline lookup yields CDR1 SGHNT and CDR2 YYREEE (reference sequence). V shed 6 bases and J shed 0 bases, with 15 bases lying between them. The CDR3 extends over 16 amino acids.

The chain combines TRBV5-8 with TRBJ1-5; no clear D gene. Deletions cut 6 bases from V and 3 bases from J, with 13 bases between. Looked up from germline, CDR1 is SGHTS and CDR2 is YDEGEE. The CDR3 is 14 amino acids. CDR3 in amino acids: CASTIYSSNQPQHF. The DNA of the CDR3 is TGTGCCAGCACCATCTACAGTTCCAATCAGCCCCAGCATTTT.

The chain carries TRBV21-1 and TRBJ1-2; no check of the table's D call, TRBD1, against the DNA was made. TRBV21-1 is shown as a pseudogene. The CDR3 runs 15 residues. The CDR3 DNA sequence: TGTGCCAGCAGCAAATCCTCAGGGTTTAACTATGGCTACACCTTC. Translated, it gives CASSKSSGFNYGYTF.

This clone was picked up one time. This chain uses TRBV25-1 with TRBJ1-1; TRBD1 matches 8 bases. CDR1 and CDR2 from the germline V gene are MGHDK and SYGVNS. CDR3 length: 14 residues. Unmatched junction bases numbered 3, after V lost 2 bases and J lost 4 bases. CDR3 in DNA: TGTGCCAGCAGTGAAAGGACAGGGTTCACTGAAGCTTTCTTT. This gives the protein CASSERTGFTEAFF.

As concerns this clone: One end of the junction does not line up with germline, which may come from a read error. The chain has TRBV11-2 and TRBJ2-7; TRBD2 is a possible D gene (5 bases). This CDR3 is 15 amino acids long. Germline V gene sequence: CDR1 SGHAT, CDR2 FQNNGV. The CDR3 sequence: CASSLEGRAGYEQCF. CDR3 nucleotides: TGTGCCAGCAGCTTAGAGGGAAGGGCGGGCTACGAGCAGTGCTTC.

This clone is a singleton in its sample. CDR3 amino acids: CASSLPRFEDTQYF. The CDR3 nucleotides read TGTGCCAGCAGCTTGCCTCGGTTTGAGGATACGCAGTATTTT. The gene calls are TRBV5-6 and TRBJ2-3; no definite D call. The CDR3 contains 14 residues. CDR1 and CDR2 (germline): SGHDT, YYEEEE. V was pared by 1 base and J by 6 bases, with 12 bases between.

Notes on this clone: Its ends do not fully match the called genes, so a read error is possible. The gene calls are TRBV4-2 and TRBJ1-5; D perhaps matches TRBD1 (6 bases). The CDR3 spans 15 residues. Per germline, CDR1 LGHNA and CDR2 YNFKEQ. The DNA of the CDR3 is TGTGCCGGCAGCCCGTCACAGGGCACACTAGGGCCCCAGCATTTT. Protein: CAGSPSQGTLGPQHF.

The rearrangement links TRBV5-1 to TRBJ1-2; a possible D gene is TRBD1 (5 bases). The CDR3 spans 14 residues. Germline-derived CDR1 and CDR2 are SGHRS and YFSETQ. Deletions cut 0 bases from V and 6 bases from J, with 12 bases between. CDR3 loop: CASSLAVGEDGYTF. The CDR3 DNA sequence: TGCGCCAGCAGCTTGGCGGTAGGGGAGGATGGCTACACCTTC.

The chain combines TRBV19 with TRBJ2-1, with 8 bases aligning to TRBD1. V lost 3 bases, J lost 8 bases, and 9 bases stayed unmatched. The germline gives CDR1 LNHDA, CDR2 SQIVND (reference sequence). This CDR3 is 15 amino acids long. Here the CDR3 reads CASSIRYRGRHEQFF. The CDR3 DNA sequence: TGTGCCAGTAGTATCAGATACAGGGGGAGGCATGAGCAGTTCTTC.

This chain connects TRBV5-1 to TRBJ1-1; 7 nucleotides line up with TRBD1. Germline CDR1 is SGHRS and CDR2 is YFSETQ. With V trimmed by 4 bases and J by 1 base, 4 bases remained unmatched. The CDR3 totals 14 residues. DNA for the CDR3: TGCGCCAGCAGCAGACGACAGGGGAACACTGAAGCTTTCTTT. Its protein product is CASSRRQGNTEAFF.

This chain connects TRBV29-1 to TRBJ2-5; D perhaps matches TRBD1 (5 bases). This CDR3 region has 13 residues. Germline CDR1 is SQVTM and CDR2 is ANQGSEA. V lost 6 bases and J lost 5, with 16 bases in between. DNA for the CDR3: TGCAGCGTGAACGGGCAGGGTGGCGAGACCCAGTACTTC. Its protein is CSVNGQGGETQYF. The full variable domain, with the rest looked up from reference TRBV29-1 and TRBJ2-5, is SAVISQKPSRDICQRGTSLTIQCQVDSQVTMMFWYRQQPGQSLTLIATANQGSEATYESGFVIDKFPISRPNLTFSTLTVSNMSPEDSSIYLCSVNGQGGETQYFGPGTRLLVL.

This chain uses TRBV18 with TRBJ1-2; no clear D gene. Germline CDR1 is KGHSH and CDR2 is LQKENI. V was pared by 5 bases and J by 4 bases, with 20 bases between. This CDR3 region has 16 residues. CDR3 region: CASSLRNGEGGYGYTF. The CDR3 region has the DNA TGTGCCAGCTCATTAAGAAACGGGGAGGGCGGCTATGGCTACACCTTC.

The rearrangement uses TRBV21-1 and TRBJ2-7; the table assigns TRBD1, which was not confirmed against the DNA. TRBV21-1 constitutes a pseudogene. The CDR3 extends over 15 amino acids. The CDR3 coding sequence is TGTGCCAGCAGCACTAGGACAGGGGTTACCTACGAGCAGTACTTC. Encoded protein: CASSTRTGVTYEQYF.

A single count supports this clone. The rearrangement joins TRBV19 to TRBJ2-3; no clear D. Germline V gene lookup returns CDR1 LNHDA and CDR2 SQIVND (reference sequence). V lost 5 bases and J lost 0, with 9 bases in between. CDR3 size: 14 residues. The CDR3 DNA is TGTGCCAGTAGTTTGGTGGCTAGCACAGATACGCAGTATTTT. Translation gives CASSLVASTDTQYF.

V gene TRBV27 combines with J gene TRBJ2-7, with 8 nucleotides matching TRBD2. The CDR3 is 15 amino acids. Germline CDR1 is MNHEY and CDR2 is SMNVEV (reference sequence). J gave up 3 bases and V 6 bases, and 10 bases lay outside the gene matches. The CDR3 here is CASSPTSGSLYEQYF. The DNA for the CDR3 is TGTGCCAGCAGCCCCACCAGCGGGAGCCTCTACGAGCAGTACTTC.

This clone appeared once. CDR3 nucleotide sequence: TGTGCCAGCAGCTTCCCTCAGGCTACAGGGTTGTTCAGGGAGACCCAGTACTTC. Encoded protein: CASSFPQATGLFRETQYF. The chain recombines TRBV7-9 with TRBJ2-5; possibly TRBD1 for D (6 bases). The CDR3 is 18 residues long. Trimming removed 3 bases at V and 5 bases at J, with 25 bases between. Germline V gene lookup returns CDR1 SEHNR and CDR2 FQNEAQ (reference sequence).

This clone is a singleton in its sample. The gene calls are TRBV4-2 and TRBJ1-3; 10 bases line up with TRBD1. Per germline, CDR1 LGHNA and CDR2 YNFKEQ. This CDR3 is 19 amino acids long. With V trimmed by 1 base and J by 0 bases, 9 bases remained unmatched. The CDR3, as DNA: TGTGCCAGCAGCCAAGTCGGACAGGGGGTCCTTATCTCTGGAAACACCATATATTTT. Amino acids: CASSQVGQGVLISGNTIYF.

The J gene is TRBJ1-4, the V gene TRBV5-1; TRBD1 aligns across 9 bases. CDR1 is SGHRS, CDR2 YFSETQ, per germline. CDR3 length: 14 amino acids. Losses at the gene ends were 5 bases for V and 5 bases for J; bases not matched to a gene: 4. CDR3 sequence reads: CASRLTGGNEKLFF. DNA for the CDR3: TGCGCCAGCAGACTGACAGGGGGAAATGAAAAACTGTTTTTT. Full variable domain (remainder filled in from reference TRBV5-1 and TRBJ1-4): KAGVTQTPRYLIKTRGQQVTLSCSPISGHRSVSWYQQTPGQGLQFLFEYFSETQRNKGNFPGRFSGRQFSNSRSEMNVSTLELGDSALYLCASRLTGGNEKLFFGSGTQLSVL.

V is TRBV18 and J is TRBJ1-5; D is ambiguous. The CDR3 contains 13 residues. V was shortened by 6 bases and J by 7 bases, with 13 bases between the two germline ends. The germline V gene encodes CDR1 KGHSH and CDR2 LQKENI. CDR3 protein: CASSPDRGQPQHF. The CDR3 DNA follows: TGTGCCAGCTCCCCGGATCGAGGGCAGCCCCAGCATTTT.

This clone was found once. The chain recombines TRBV6-5 with TRBJ1-1, with TRBD1 as a possible D gene (5 bases). V gave up 0 bases and J gave up 3 bases, with 11 bases separating them. Germline CDR1 MNHEY, CDR2 SVGAGI. There are 15 residues in the CDR3. The CDR3 spells CASSYSIQGDTEAFF. The CDR3 DNA reads TGTGCCAGCAGTTACTCGATTCAAGGGGACACTGAAGCTTTCTTT.

The V gene is TRBV19, the J gene TRBJ2-1, with TRBD2 matching 11 bases. CDR1 and CDR2 (germline): LNHDA, SQIVND (reference sequence). After removal of 6 bases from V and 0 bases from J, the junction contained 13 bases not matched to a gene. The CDR3 has 19 residues. CDR3 amino acids: CASSLTSGKTISSYNEQFF. Written as DNA, the CDR3 is TGTGCCAGTAGCCTGACTAGCGGGAAGACTATTAGCTCCTACAATGAGCAGTTCTTC.

The chain has TRBV6-6 and TRBJ2-1, with TRBD2 matching 12 bases. The CDR3 consists of 15 residues. Germline CDR1 and CDR2: MNHNY and SVGAGI (reference sequence). V lost 3 bases, J lost 4 bases, and 1 base stayed unmatched. As DNA, the CDR3 is TGTGCCAGCAGTTATCTAGCGGGAGGGTACAATGAGCAGTTCTTC. Protein: CASSYLAGGYNEQFF.